This T cell receptor beta chain was sequenced for a study of blood T cell repertoires in COVID-19. In the study overall: Sites across the United States, Italy and Spain contributed samples from acute and convalescent COVID-19. Nucleic acid was either cDNA or gDNA, and it came from T cells, B-cell-depleted T cells, or PBMCs.

In the original processing: Estimation of nucleated cell counts relied on the amplification of reference gene primers. Only in-frame clones appear in the TCRdb table, and some are missing; sequencing was by immunoSEQ multiplex PCR. V and J calls and clone size follow that table, whereas D and trimming were derived from the DNA. The sample has 200,000 to 300,000 clones, roughly 90% seen once. Deletions cut 7 bases from V and 0 bases from J, with 3 bases between. CDR1 is MNHEY, CDR2 SVGAGI, per germline. This CDR3 spans 11 amino acids. Input material: peripheral blood. The chain couples TRBV6-5 to TRBJ2-5; D uncertain. The receptor was derived from a man younger than 45 with active or convalescent COVID-19. CDR3 protein: CASNYQETQYF. Here the CDR3 DNA reads TGTGCCAGCAACTACCAAGAGACCCAGTACTTC.